These 30 T cell receptor beta chains share one sample of origin, sequenced in a study of T-cell reconstitution after alpha-beta-depleted transplantation in children. Unique molecular identifiers tagged the TCRbeta library. TCRdb re-called the PCR reads with MiXCR, one entry per CDR3 protein. In the table there are about 1,000,000 distinct CDR3 sequences, 25% to 35% of which are singletons. The sample here was PBMCs, mostly from graft donor cells, taken 360 days after TCRalphabeta/CD19-depleted stem cell transplant. These receptor sequences come from a boy in the first two years of life who had a stem cell transplant for SCID, so the T cells may come from the graft donor.

There are a few counts of this clonotype. The chain is built from TRBV12-3 or TRBV12-4 and TRBJ1-5; TRBD1 aligns across 10 bases. The CDR3 extends over 17 amino acids. V was clipped by 3 bases and J by 5 bases; unmatched bases: 10. The chain's CDR3 is CASSFAGTGVKDQPQHF. The CDR3 nucleotides read TGTGCCAGCAGTTTTGCCGGGACAGGGGTGAAAGATCAGCCCCAGCATTTT.

This clonotype was counted between two and nine times. The rearrangement joins TRBV3-1 to TRBJ1-1; possible D gene TRBD1, 6 bases. V lost 3 bases and J 10 bases, leaving 15 bases between the germline ends. Germline V lookup: CDR1 LGHDT, CDR2 YNNKEL (reference sequence). CDR3 length equals 13 residues. The CDR3 spells CASSQSAGHGAFF. DNA for the CDR3: TGTGCCAGCAGCCAGTCGGCGGGACACGGAGCTTTCTTT. The entire variable domain, with the rest obtained from reference TRBV3-1 and TRBJ1-1, is as follows: DTAVSQTPKYLVTQMGNDKSIKCEQNLGHDTMYWYKQDSKKFLKIMFSYNNKELIINETVPNRFSPKSPDKAHLNLHINSLELGDSAVYFCASSQSAGHGAFFGQGTRLTVV.

J is TRBJ1-2 and V is TRBV5-1; tentatively, D is TRBD1 (6 bases). Deletions cut 4 bases from V and 7 bases from J, with 14 bases between. The CDR3 length is 13 residues. Germline V lookup: CDR1 SGHRS, CDR2 YFSETQ. The CDR3 loop is CASSPTGRSGYTF. The CDR3 nucleotides are TGCGCCAGCAGCCCTACAGGGAGAAGTGGCTACACCTTC.

J is TRBJ1-3 and V is TRBV12-3 or TRBV12-4; D is possibly TRBD1 (6 bases). The CDR3 extends over 15 amino acids. The V end was cut by 3 bases, the J end by 2 bases, with 11 bases between. CDR3 amino acids: CASSLVPGAGNTIYF. As DNA, the CDR3 is TGTGCCAGCAGTTTGGTCCCAGGGGCTGGAAACACCATATATTTT.

This clonotype was detected only a few times. The chain recombines TRBV24-1 with TRBJ1-5; 7 nucleotides align to TRBD1. This CDR3 comprises 14 residues. Germline-derived CDR1 and CDR2 are KGHDR and SFDVKD. The V segment lost 8 bases and the J segment 1 base; nucleotides outside the gene matches: 4. The DNA of the CDR3 is TGTGCCACCAATACCAGGGGGAGCAATCAGCCCCAGCATTTT. Its translation: CATNTRGSNQPQHF.

This clonotype was seen a handful of times. V is TRBV7-8 and J is TRBJ1-1; no definite D call. The germline V gene encodes CDR1 SGHVS and CDR2 FQNEAQ. There are 15 residues in the CDR3. Trimming removed 2 bases at V and 0 bases at J, with 10 bases between. The DNA for the CDR3 is TGTGCCAGCAGCTTATCCCGGGTAGTGAACACTGAAGCTTTCTTT. This translates into CASSLSRVVNTEAFF.

This chain uses TRBV5-1 with TRBJ2-7; 7 bases fit TRBD1. The ends lost 5 bases at V and 9 bases at J; junction bases unmatched: 14. Germline CDR1 SGHRS, CDR2 YFSETQ. The CDR3 length is 14 residues. CDR3 in amino acids: CASRRTRQGPTQYF. As DNA, the CDR3 is TGCGCCAGCAGGCGTACGAGACAGGGTCCAACGCAGTACTTC.

There are a few counts of this clonotype. V gene TRBV25-1 combines with J gene TRBJ1-4; D is unresolved. The germline V gene encodes CDR1 MGHDK and CDR2 SYGVNS. Between the trimmed V and J ends, which lost 3 bases and 7 bases, there was a span of 12 bases. The CDR3 loop spans 14 amino acids. CDR3 in amino acids: CASSDARRPEKLFF. The DNA of the CDR3 is TGTGCCAGCAGTGATGCCAGGCGGCCTGAAAAACTGTTTTTT.

This clonotype has just one count. The chain has TRBV5-1 and TRBJ2-3, with TRBD1 as a possible D gene (6 bases). This CDR3 is built from 16 residues. V gave up 4 bases and J gave up 1 base, with 16 bases separating them. Germline lookup yields CDR1 SGHRS and CDR2 YFSETQ. The DNA for the CDR3 is TGCGCCAGCAGCGGAAAACCGGGACATCGCACAGATACGCAGTATTTT. Translation: CASSGKPGHRTDTQYF.

This clonotype was counted between two and nine times. The V and J genes are TRBV20-1 and TRBJ2-1, with 9 bases lining up with TRBD1. Germline CDR1 reads DFQATT; CDR2 reads SNEGSKA (reference sequence). The J segment lost 8 bases and the V segment lost 6 bases, leaving 11 bases of the junction unmatched. This CDR3 region has 14 residues. This CDR3 is CSANGDREVDEQFF. The DNA for the CDR3 is TGCAGTGCGAATGGGGACAGGGAGGTCGATGAGCAGTTCTTC.

The J gene is TRBJ2-7, the V gene TRBV12-3 or TRBV12-4; no firm D call. CDR3 length: 10 residues. The V and J ends lost 11 bases and 2 bases respectively, with 7 bases between them. The CDR3: CAARPYEQYF. Here the CDR3 DNA reads TGTGCCGCTCGTCCCTACGAGCAGTACTTC.

V usage is TRBV12-3 or TRBV12-4 and J usage is TRBJ2-2; 12 bases line up with TRBD1. The CDR3 covers 17 residues. V shed 5 bases and J 5 bases; nucleotides not matched to a gene: 9. The CDR3 here is CASSPGTGGGRTGELFF. CDR3 nucleotides: TGTGCCAGCAGTCCCGGGACAGGGGGCGGCCGAACCGGGGAGCTGTTTTTT.

The CDR3 sequence: CSARIPTVNTEAFF. As DNA, the CDR3 is TGCAGTGCTCGCATCCCAACAGTAAACACTGAAGCTTTCTTT. The chain joins TRBV20-1 to TRBJ1-1; D call uncertain. CDR3 length: 14 residues. Germline V gene sequence: CDR1 DFQATT, CDR2 SNEGSKA (reference sequence). The V end lost 5 bases, the J end lost 2 bases, and 15 bases lay between the germline ends.

The chain uses TRBV27 and TRBJ2-5, with TRBD1 matching 7 bases. Germline V gene sequence: CDR1 MNHEY, CDR2 SMNVEV (reference sequence). The CDR3 loop spans 19 amino acids. After removal of 5 bases from V and 1 base from J, the junction contained 19 bases not matched to a gene. For the CDR3, the DNA is TGTGCCAGCAGTCCCAACCTATCCTCCAGGGGGAGTATCCAAGAGACCCAGTACTTC. It yields the protein CASSPNLSSRGSIQETQYF.

V is TRBV7-2 and J is TRBJ2-5, with D perhaps TRBD1 or TRBD2 (5 bases each). V was trimmed by 5 bases and J by 4 bases, leaving 17 bases between them. CDR1 is SGHTA and CDR2 is FQGNSA in the germline V gene. The CDR3 is 15 residues long. The CDR3 nucleotides are TGTGCCAGCAGCCGCCGGCCCTCTGGGGGAGAGACCCAGTACTTC. This codes for CASSRRPSGGETQYF.

The chain is built from TRBV6-1 and TRBJ2-6; 11 bases align to TRBD2. The CDR3 covers 20 residues. J gave up 0 bases and V 4 bases, and 11 bases lay outside the gene matches. Germline V lookup: CDR1 MNHNS, CDR2 SASEGT. CDR3 protein: CASSALRGLAGSSGANVLTF. The DNA for the CDR3 is TGTGCCAGCAGTGCCCTGCGTGGACTAGCGGGTAGCTCTGGGGCCAACGTCCTGACTTTC.

This clonotype was detected only a few times. The chain employs TRBV25-1 and TRBJ1-4; 11 positions match TRBD1. This CDR3 contains 18 residues. The ends lost 3 bases at V and 6 bases at J; junction bases unmatched: 12. Germline values: CDR1 MGHDK, CDR2 SYGVNS. Here the CDR3 reads CASSDTWDRGSVDEKLFF. As DNA, the CDR3 is TGTGCCAGCAGTGATACTTGGGACAGGGGGAGTGTGGATGAAAAACTGTTTTTT.

The gene calls are TRBV30 and TRBJ2-1; D call uncertain. The CDR3 consists of 12 residues. Germline loops: CDR1 GTSNPN, CDR2 SVGIG (reference sequence). V was pared by 1 base and J by 3 bases, with 4 bases between. CDR3: CAWSGDYNEQFF. CDR3 nucleotide sequence: TGTGCCTGGAGTGGGGACTACAATGAGCAGTTCTTC.

This chain links TRBV20-1 with TRBJ2-1, with D maybe TRBD1 (6 bases). Trimming left V 6 bases short and J 4 bases short, with 13 bases between. There are 13 residues in the CDR3. Germline CDR1 and CDR2: DFQATT and SNEGSKA (reference sequence). CDR3 bases: TGCAGTGCCCAGCGGACAGCGTACAATGAGCAGTTCTTC. Its protein is CSAQRTAYNEQFF.

This chain connects TRBV4-1 to TRBJ1-5; the D is unclear. V was clipped by 1 base and J by 6 bases, with 13 bases between them. CDR3 length: 15 residues. Germline V gives CDR1 MGHRA, CDR2 YSYEKL. The CDR3 sequence: CASSQVGFRGQPQHF. DNA of the CDR3: TGCGCCAGCAGCCAAGTGGGCTTTCGTGGTCAGCCCCAGCATTTT.

The chain couples TRBV28 to TRBJ2-7; TRBD1 matches at 7 bases. Germline V gene data show CDR1 as MDHEN and CDR2 as SYDVKM. CDR3 size: 16 residues. The J segment lost 1 base and the V segment lost 6 bases, leaving 12 bases of the junction unmatched. CDR3 region: CASSTETGILSYEQYF. The CDR3, as DNA: TGTGCCAGCAGCACCGAGACAGGGATCCTTTCCTACGAGCAGTACTTC.

This sequence joins TRBV7-2 and TRBJ2-1; 10 positions match TRBD1. Germline values: CDR1 SGHTA, CDR2 FQGNSA. With 5 bases clipped from V and 6 bases from J, the junction kept 10 bases outside the gene matches. The CDR3 loop spans 16 amino acids. This CDR3 reads CASSHRGQGLVNEQFF. The DNA of the CDR3 is TGTGCCAGCAGCCATAGGGGACAGGGGTTGGTCAATGAGCAGTTCTTC.

This clonotype was counted only a few times. The chain employs TRBV5-1 and TRBJ2-5; 7 bases fit TRBD1. The germline V gene encodes CDR1 SGHRS and CDR2 YFSETQ. The V gene end was trimmed by 0 bases and the J gene end by 0 bases; junction bases not matched to a gene: 5. The CDR3 length is 16 residues. In DNA, the CDR3 is TGCGCCAGCAGCTTGGAGGGGACAGCGTACCAAGAGACCCAGTACTTC. Encoded protein: CASSLEGTAYQETQYF.

DNA for the CDR3: TGCGCCAGCAGCTTGGTGGCTGCCTCTGGGGCCAACGTCCTGACTTTC. It is translated as CASSLVAASGANVLTF. The V gene is TRBV5-1, the J gene TRBJ2-6, with D uncertain. The CDR3 spans 16 residues. The ends were cut back, 0 bases at V and 0 bases at J, with 7 bases in the middle. Germline V gene sequence: CDR1 SGHRS, CDR2 YFSETQ.

This clonotype was observed a handful of times. The rearrangement links TRBV20-1 to TRBJ2-1; D uncertain. CDR3 length equals 15 residues. The V end was cut by 0 bases, the J end by 6 bases, with 15 bases between. Germline assignment: CDR1 DFQATT and CDR2 SNEGSKA (reference sequence). The CDR3 DNA reads TGCAGTGCTAGAGAGTCCACGATTCGACTCAATGAGCAGTTCTTC. It codes for CSARESTIRLNEQFF.

This clonotype showed up just a few times. The chain carries TRBV2 and TRBJ2-1; 11 nucleotides agree with TRBD2. Per germline, CDR1 SNHLY and CDR2 FYNNEI. Trimming took 7 bases from V and 4 from J; bases not matched to a gene: 3. The CDR3 extends over 14 amino acids. CDR3 DNA sequence: TGTGCCAGCAAAAGGACTAGCGGGTACAATGAGCAGTTCTTC. Translated, it gives CASKRTSGYNEQFF.

The J gene is TRBJ2-1, the V gene TRBV20-1; 9 bases line up with TRBD2. The CDR3 runs to 14 residues. Germline values: CDR1 DFQATT, CDR2 SNEGSKA (reference sequence). The J segment lost 6 bases and the V segment lost 5 bases, leaving 8 bases of the junction unmatched. The CDR3 here is CSAPVWRGGNEQFF. Written as DNA, the CDR3 is TGCAGTGCTCCGGTGTGGCGGGGGGGCAATGAGCAGTTCTTC.

This clonotype was observed a few times. The chain combines TRBV18 with TRBJ2-1; D tentatively fits TRBD1 or TRBD2 (5 bases each). The germline gives CDR1 KGHSH, CDR2 LQKENI. V was clipped by 6 bases and J by 12 bases, with 18 bases between them. This CDR3 contains 13 residues. The CDR3 region is CASSLSGEGLQFF. The CDR3 DNA follows: TGTGCCAGCTCCCTATCTGGTGAGGGGCTGCAGTTCTTC.

The chain employs TRBV12-3 or TRBV12-4 and TRBJ1-5; D gene uncertain. The CDR3 has 14 amino acids. The V end lost 6 bases, the J end lost 0 bases, and 9 bases lay between the germline ends. CDR3 region: CASSTIYSNQPQHF. In DNA, the CDR3 is TGTGCCAGCAGCACCATTTATAGCAATCAGCCCCAGCATTTT.

This clonotype has only a few counts. CDR3 DNA sequence: TGTGCCAGCGTACTGGGTAACGAGCAGTTCTTC. Its protein is CASVLGNEQFF. The chain is built from TRBV2 and TRBJ2-1; unclear D gene. From germline, CDR1 is SNHLY and CDR2 FYNNEI. The CDR3 totals 11 residues. Trimming removed 8 bases from V and 10 bases from J, with 12 bases in between.